This entry describes one TCR beta chain. This CDR3 comprises 14 residues. Germline CDR1 and CDR2: SGHVS and FNYEAQ. V dropped 7 bases and J dropped 1 base, with 10 bases sitting between them. The sample originates from a study of T cells after somatic rescue of genetic block. Clones were sequenced by immunoSEQ multiplex PCR, and TCRdb holds only the in-frame ones, with some missing. The table lists over 95,000 clones, about 93% of them singletons. The clonotype comes from a woman younger than 30. The sample taken for sequencing was peripheral blood mononuclear cells (PBMCs). The rearrangement links TRBV7-6 to TRBJ2-2; D tentatively reads TRBD1 or TRBD2 (5 bases each). The CDR3 DNA follows: TGTGCCAGCAACCGGGGACGGAACACCGGGGAGCTGTTTTTT. It codes for CASNRGRNTGELFF.